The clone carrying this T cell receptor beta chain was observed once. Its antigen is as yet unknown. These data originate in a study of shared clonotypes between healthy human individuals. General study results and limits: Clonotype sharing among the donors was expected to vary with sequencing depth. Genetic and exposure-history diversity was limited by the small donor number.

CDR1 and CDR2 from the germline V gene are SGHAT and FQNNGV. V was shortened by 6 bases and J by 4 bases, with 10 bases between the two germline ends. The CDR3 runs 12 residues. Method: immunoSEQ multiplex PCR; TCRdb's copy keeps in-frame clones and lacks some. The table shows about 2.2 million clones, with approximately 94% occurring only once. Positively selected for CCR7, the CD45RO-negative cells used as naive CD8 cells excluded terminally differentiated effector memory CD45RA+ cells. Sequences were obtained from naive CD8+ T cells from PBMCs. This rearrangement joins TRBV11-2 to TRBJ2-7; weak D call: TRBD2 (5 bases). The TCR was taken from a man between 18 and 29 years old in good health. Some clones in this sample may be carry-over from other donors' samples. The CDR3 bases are TGTGCCAGCAGTCATACGGGGTACGAGCAGTACTTC. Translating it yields CASSHTGYEQYF.